The 21 T cell receptor beta chains below come from one sample, sequenced in a study of T cell changes during pregnancy in multiple sclerosis. Profiled with immunoSEQ multiplex PCR; TCRdb holds only in-frame clones, not every one. The sample holds around 40,000 clones, about 92% seen once. The sequenced sample was CD4+ T cells from peripheral blood mononuclear cells, obtained after pregnancy. These receptors were taken from a female donor in good health, enrolled as a control in a pregnancy study.

This chain links TRBV9 with TRBJ2-5; 11 nucleotides align to TRBD2. CDR3 length equals 15 residues. J gave up 5 bases and V 0 bases, and 3 bases lay outside the gene matches. Germline V gene sequence: CDR1 SGDLS, CDR2 YYNGEE. The CDR3 bases are TGTGCCAGCAGCGTAGCTAGCGGGAGGCGGGAGACCCAGTACTTC. Translating it yields CASSVASGRRETQYF.

V is TRBV6-1 and J is TRBJ1-3; D is unclear. Deletions cut 2 bases from V and 0 bases from J, with 8 bases between. Germline CDR1 is MNHNS and CDR2 is SASEGT. This CDR3 is 15 amino acids long. The CDR3 DNA reads as TGTGCCAGCAGTGAAAGACTTAGCTCTGGAAACACCATATATTTT. Amino acid sequence: CASSERLSSGNTIYF.

The V gene is TRBV5-1, the J gene TRBJ2-1; tentatively, D is TRBD1 (6 bases). Germline V gene sequence: CDR1 SGHRS, CDR2 YFSETQ. The CDR3 extends over 12 amino acids. Trimming stripped 3 bases from V and 9 bases from J, with 10 bases between. The chain's CDR3 is CASSSTGLEQFF. The DNA for the CDR3 is TGCGCCAGCAGCTCAACAGGGCTTGAGCAGTTCTTC.

This rearrangement joins TRBV7-9 to TRBJ2-2; D perhaps matches TRBD1 (6 bases). This CDR3 has 14 amino acids. V dropped 3 bases and J dropped 7 bases, with 12 bases sitting between them. Germline CDR1 SEHNR, CDR2 FQNEAQ (reference sequence). In DNA form, the CDR3 reads TGTGCCAGCAGCTTCGACAGGTTGGACGGGGAGCTGTTTTTT. It yields the protein CASSFDRLDGELFF. The full variable domain, rest sourced from reference TRBV7-9 and TRBJ2-2, is DTGVSQNPRHKITKRGQNVTFRCDPISEHNRLYWYRQTLGQGPEFLTYFQNEAQLEKSRLLSDRFSAERPKGSFSTLEIQRTEQGDSAMYLCASSFDRLDGELFFGEGSRLTVL.

CDR3 DNA sequence: TGTGCCAGCAGCCCCAGTGCGGGGTCCGAGCAGTTCTTC. Its protein is CASSPSAGSEQFF. The gene calls are TRBV9 and TRBJ2-1, with D maybe TRBD2 (6 bases). Germline values: CDR1 SGDLS, CDR2 YYNGEE. The CDR3 totals 13 residues. Trimming took 4 bases from V and 10 from J, leaving 15 bases between them.

V usage is TRBV11-3 and J usage is TRBJ2-3, with TRBD2 as a possible D gene (6 bases). Germline CDR1 SGHNT, CDR2 YENEEA. The V end lost 6 bases, the J end lost 3 bases, and 10 bases lay between the germline ends. The CDR3 is made up of 13 amino acids. CDR3 nucleotide sequence: TGTGCCAGCAGTCCGGGAGTGACAGATACGCAGTATTTT. Protein product: CASSPGVTDTQYF.

V usage is TRBV6-5 and J usage is TRBJ2-3; TRBD1 aligns across 7 bases. Losses at the gene ends were 2 bases for V and 6 bases for J; bases not matched to a gene: 2. Looked up from germline, CDR1 is MNHEY and CDR2 is SVGAGI. The CDR3 runs to 13 residues. CDR3 loop: CASSYRGRDTQYF. The CDR3 bases are TGTGCCAGCAGTTACAGGGGGCGGGATACGCAGTATTTT.

This clone was observed a few times. The J gene is TRBJ2-1, the V gene TRBV6-5; 8 bases are a match to TRBD1. This CDR3 contains 14 residues. Germline V lookup: CDR1 MNHEY, CDR2 SVGAGI. V lost 8 bases, J lost 9 bases, and 12 bases stayed unmatched. CDR3 residues: CASVGQGRGSEQFF. The CDR3 DNA sequence: TGTGCCAGCGTAGGACAGGGTAGGGGCAGTGAGCAGTTCTTC.

This clone was observed a single time. The chain uses TRBV5-1 and TRBJ2-7; 9 bases map to TRBD1. The CDR3 has 14 amino acids. The junction had 5 bases not matched to a gene; V was cut back by 3 bases and J by 4 bases. Germline loops: CDR1 SGHRS, CDR2 YFSETQ. The CDR3: CASSYGQGTYEQYF. DNA for the CDR3: TGCGCCAGCAGCTACGGACAGGGGACGTACGAGCAGTACTTC. Full variable domain (missing parts from reference TRBV5-1 and TRBJ2-7): KAGVTQTPRYLIKTRGQQVTLSCSPISGHRSVSWYQQTPGQGLQFLFEYFSETQRNKGNFPGRFSGRQFSNSRSEMNVSTLELGDSALYLCASSYGQGTYEQYFGPGTRLTVT.

The chain employs TRBV27 and TRBJ2-7, with TRBD2 matching over 9 bases. CDR1 is MNHEY and CDR2 is SMNVEV in the germline V gene (reference sequence). The V gene end was trimmed by 3 bases and the J gene end by 5 bases; junction bases not matched to a gene: 11. The length of the CDR3 is 16 residues. For the CDR3, the DNA is TGTGCCAGCAGTTTCCTAACTAGCGGGCTAATGAACGAGCAGTACTTC. Its translation is CASSFLTSGLMNEQYF.

The chain links TRBV5-1 to TRBJ2-7; 12 bases agree with TRBD2. CDR1 is SGHRS and CDR2 is YFSETQ in the germline V gene. With V trimmed by 5 bases and J by 1 base, 4 bases remained unmatched. CDR3 length: 15 residues. DNA for the CDR3: TGCGCCAGCAGGTCCGGGACTAGCGGGTCCTACGAGCAGTACTTC. This codes for CASRSGTSGSYEQYF.

The CDR3 loop is CASTSRRDSYGYTF. The CDR3 DNA reads TGTGCCAGTACCAGTCGCCGGGACAGCTATGGCTACACCTTC. The chain uses TRBV19 and TRBJ1-2; 7 bases match TRBD1. V lost 7 bases, J lost 4 bases, and 9 bases stayed unmatched. Germline loops: CDR1 LNHDA, CDR2 SQIVND (reference sequence). This CDR3 has 14 amino acids.

For this clone: The germline gene is not matched at one end of the junction; a read error may be the cause. The sample carries other DNA sequences with the same CDR3. This chain joins TRBV5-1 and TRBJ1-2; 7 nucleotides line up with TRBD1. From germline, CDR1 is SGHRS and CDR2 YFSETQ. This CDR3 comprises 15 residues. CDR3 residues: CASSYQPGQNYGYTF. CDR3 in DNA: TGCGCCAGCAGCTACCAACCGGGACAGAACTACGGCTACACCTTC.

The gene calls are TRBV10-3 and TRBJ2-1; D possibly corresponds to TRBD2 (6 bases). With 8 bases removed from V and 7 bases from J, the gap between germline ends came to 15 bases. The germline gives CDR1 ENHRY, CDR2 SYGVKD. The CDR3 spans 13 residues. CDR3 in amino acids: CAIGSGVGNEQFF. CDR3 sequence (DNA): TGTGCCATCGGTTCGGGAGTGGGGAATGAGCAGTTCTTC.

The chain is built from TRBV7-9 and TRBJ1-5; tentative D call: TRBD1 (5 bases). The V and J ends lost 5 bases and 1 base respectively, with 24 bases between them. Germline V lookup: CDR1 SEHNR, CDR2 FQNEAQ (reference sequence). This CDR3 contains 19 residues. The CDR3 DNA reads TGTGCCAGCAGCCCAGGGATGGGACTTAATTCCGGCAGCAATCAGCCCCAGCATTTT. Protein product: CASSPGMGLNSGSNQPQHF.

The rearrangement uses TRBV6-5 and TRBJ1-4, with TRBD1 matching over 9 bases. The germline gives CDR1 MNHEY, CDR2 SVGAGI. The CDR3 is 16 amino acids. Trimming at V came to 1 base and at J to 4 bases, leaving 4 bases not matched to a gene. CDR3 sequence (DNA): TGTGCCAGCAGTTACTTGGGACAGGGACATAATGAAAAACTGTTTTTT. It translates to CASSYLGQGHNEKLFF.

The CDR3 spells CASSSQGKVSYNEQFF. The DNA for the CDR3 is TGCGCCAGCAGCAGTCAGGGGAAGGTGTCCTACAATGAGCAGTTCTTC. The rearrangement links TRBV5-1 to TRBJ2-1; D may be TRBD1 (6 bases). V was cut by 4 bases and J by 1 base, with 15 bases left in between. CDR1 is SGHRS and CDR2 is YFSETQ in the germline V gene. The CDR3 spans 16 residues.

The genes are TRBV5-1 and TRBJ1-1; possibly TRBD1 for D (6 bases). The CDR3 totals 16 residues. Germline values: CDR1 SGHRS, CDR2 YFSETQ. Trimming took off 0 bases at V and 2 bases at J, with 14 bases between the two ends. DNA of the CDR3: TGCGCCAGCAGCTTGGCCTTGGGGGCGCGTAACACTGAAGCTTTCTTT. Translated: CASSLALGARNTEAFF. Full variable domain (missing parts from reference TRBV5-1 and TRBJ1-1): KAGVTQTPRYLIKTRGQQVTLSCSPISGHRSVSWYQQTPGQGLQFLFEYFSETQRNKGNFPGRFSGRQFSNSRSEMNVSTLELGDSALYLCASSLALGARNTEAFFGQGTRLTVV.

The chain employs TRBV30 and TRBJ1-2, with 7 bases identical to TRBD1. The germline CDR1 and CDR2 sequences are GTSNPN and SVGIG (reference sequence). The ends lost 6 bases at V and 2 bases at J; junction bases unmatched: 18. The CDR3 sequence is 17 residues long. This CDR3 is CACLPTRDRGPNYGYTF. The CDR3 nucleotides read TGTGCCTGCCTTCCAACCCGGGACAGAGGACCCAACTATGGCTACACCTTC.

This chain links TRBV4-1 with TRBJ2-6; 9 nucleotides line up with TRBD2. The junction had 0 bases not matched to a gene; V was cut back by 1 base and J by 2 bases. This CDR3 has 16 amino acids. The V gene's germline CDR1 is MGHRA and CDR2 YSYEKL. CDR3 bases: TGCGCCAGCAGCCAAGCTAGCGGGACTGGGGCCAACGTCCTGACTTTC. Its translation: CASSQASGTGANVLTF.

J is TRBJ2-2 and V is TRBV19, with TRBD1 identical over 8 bases. This CDR3 has 14 amino acids. Germline CDR1 LNHDA, CDR2 SQIVND (reference sequence). After removal of 5 bases from V and 6 bases from J, the junction contained 5 bases not matched to a gene. CDR3 in amino acids: CASSAQTGAGELFF. The DNA of the CDR3 is TGTGCCAGTAGTGCCCAGACAGGGGCCGGGGAGCTGTTTTTT.